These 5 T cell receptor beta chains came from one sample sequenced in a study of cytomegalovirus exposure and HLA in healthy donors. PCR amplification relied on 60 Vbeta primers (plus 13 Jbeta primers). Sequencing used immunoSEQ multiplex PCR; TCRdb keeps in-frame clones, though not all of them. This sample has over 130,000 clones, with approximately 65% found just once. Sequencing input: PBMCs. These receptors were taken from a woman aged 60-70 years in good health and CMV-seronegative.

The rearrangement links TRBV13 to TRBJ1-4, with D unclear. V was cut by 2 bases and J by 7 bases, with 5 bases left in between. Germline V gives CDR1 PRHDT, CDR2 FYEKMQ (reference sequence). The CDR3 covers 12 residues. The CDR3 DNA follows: TGTGCCAGCAGCTTATTTCGTGAAAAACTGTTTTTT. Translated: CASSLFREKLFF.

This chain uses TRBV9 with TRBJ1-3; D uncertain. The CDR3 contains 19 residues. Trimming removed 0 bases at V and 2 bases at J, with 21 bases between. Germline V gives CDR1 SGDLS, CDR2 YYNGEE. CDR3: CASSVEVDSLSRPGNTIYF. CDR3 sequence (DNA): TGTGCCAGCAGCGTAGAGGTGGACTCCCTGAGTCGTCCTGGAAACACCATATATTTT.

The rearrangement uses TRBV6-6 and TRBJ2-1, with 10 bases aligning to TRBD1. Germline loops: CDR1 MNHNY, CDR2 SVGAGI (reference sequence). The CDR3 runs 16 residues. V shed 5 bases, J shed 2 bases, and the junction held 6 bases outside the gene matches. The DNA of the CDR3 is TGTGCCAGCAGTCCCCCGACAGGGGGCACCTACAATGAGCAGTTCTTC. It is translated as CASSPPTGGTYNEQFF.

CDR3 protein: CASSPQGASGYTF. In DNA form, the CDR3 reads TGTGCCAGCAGCCCCCAGGGGGCTTCTGGCTACACCTTC. The V call is TRBV7-2, the J call TRBJ1-2; the match to TRBD1 covers 8 bases. Germline loops: CDR1 SGHTA, CDR2 FQGNSA. The CDR3 sequence is 13 residues long. V was pared by 5 bases and J by 7 bases, with 6 bases of the junction left unmatched.

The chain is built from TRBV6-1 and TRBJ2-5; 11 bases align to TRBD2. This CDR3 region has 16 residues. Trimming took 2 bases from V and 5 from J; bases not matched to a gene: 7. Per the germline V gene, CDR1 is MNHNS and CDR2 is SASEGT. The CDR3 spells CASSERSGGAGETQYF. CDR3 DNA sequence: TGTGCCAGCAGTGAACGTAGCGGGGGGGCCGGGGAGACCCAGTACTTC.